What follows are 10 T cell receptor beta chains derived from one specimen sequenced in a study of shared clonotypes between healthy human individuals. Measured with immunoSEQ multiplex PCR; TCRdb has only the in-frame clones, and not every one. The table has millions of clones, around 96% seen once. It was CD45RO-negative cells, positively selected for CCR7, that made up naive CD8 cells, with terminally differentiated effector memory CD45RA+ cells excluded. The sample taken for sequencing was naive CD8+ T cells sorted from blood. The receptor source for this set is a man younger than 35 in good health.

This chain connects TRBV14 to TRBJ1-2, with D uncertain. Deletions cut 2 bases from V and 2 bases from J, with 27 bases between. Germline loops: CDR1 SGHDN, CDR2 FVKESK. The CDR3 spans 20 residues. CDR3 protein: CASSQRNLVASLGGNYGYTF. CDR3 DNA: TGTGCCAGCAGCCAAAGAAACCTGGTGGCATCTCTTGGCGGGAACTATGGCTACACCTTC.

The rearrangement links TRBV4-3 to TRBJ1-3, with D uncertain. V lost 4 bases to trimming and J lost 4 bases, with 11 bases between them. This CDR3 has 14 residues. Per the germline V gene, CDR1 is LGHNA and CDR2 is YSLEER. CDR3 coding DNA: TGCGCCAGCAGCCCACAAGAAGAGGGAAACACCATATATTTT. This translates into CASSPQEEGNTIYF.

CDR3 sequence: CASSLEHYEQYF. The CDR3 nucleotides are TGTGCCAGCAGCTTAGAACACTACGAGCAGTACTTC. The genes are TRBV7-9 and TRBJ2-7; D not resolved. The CDR3 runs 12 residues. The V end lost 1 base, the J end lost 3 bases, and 4 bases lay between the germline ends. CDR1 is SEHNR and CDR2 is FQNEAQ in the germline V gene (reference sequence).

The chain uses TRBV6-6 and TRBJ1-2, with D possibly TRBD1 on 6 matching bases. The CDR3 has 16 residues. Germline CDR1 MNHNY, CDR2 SVGAGI (reference sequence). With 0 bases removed from V and 4 bases from J, the gap between germline ends came to 15 bases. In DNA form, the CDR3 reads TGTGCCAGCAGTTACTCGAAGGGGGGCTATGGCTATGGCTACACCTTC. This encodes CASSYSKGGYGYGYTF.

The chain carries TRBV2 and TRBJ2-7, with D possibly being TRBD1 (6 bases). This CDR3 has 17 residues. CDR1 and CDR2 from the germline V gene are SNHLY and FYNNEI. Between the trimmed V and J ends, which lost 0 bases and 2 bases, there was a span of 17 bases. CDR3 in DNA: TGTGCCAGCAGTGAAGCCACAGGGAAGGGACGGGCCTACGAGCAGTACTTC. It is translated as CASSEATGKGRAYEQYF.

This chain links TRBV6-5 with TRBJ1-2; a weak D match, TRBD1 (6 bases). Trimming cost V 4 bases and J 0 bases, with 12 bases left between them. Germline CDR1 and CDR2: MNHEY and SVGAGI. This CDR3 region has 15 residues. For the CDR3, the DNA is TGTGCCAGCAGTTCGTGGACAGAATCTAACTATGGCTACACCTTC. Translated: CASSSWTESNYGYTF.

V gene TRBV27 combines with J gene TRBJ1-5, with unresolved D. This CDR3 is 15 amino acids long. Germline V gene sequence: CDR1 MNHEY, CDR2 SMNVEV (reference sequence). The V end was cut by 6 bases, the J end by 0 bases, with 12 bases between. This CDR3 reads CASRTGAASNQPQHF. The CDR3 coding sequence is TGTGCCAGCAGAACCGGAGCAGCTAGCAATCAGCCCCAGCATTTT.

The J gene is TRBJ1-3, the V gene TRBV28; 9 bases align to TRBD1. This CDR3 comprises 17 residues. The germline V gene has CDR1 MDHEN and CDR2 SYDVKM. Trimming at V came to 5 bases and at J to 4 bases, leaving 12 bases not matched to a gene. This CDR3 is CASSASPGDRAGNTIYF. The CDR3 DNA sequence: TGTGCCAGCAGTGCCTCCCCCGGGGACAGGGCGGGAAACACCATATATTTT.

The chain uses TRBV6-4 and TRBJ1-2; TRBD1 matches at 7 bases. Per the germline V gene, CDR1 is MRHNA and CDR2 is SNTAGT. With 2 bases clipped from V and 3 bases from J, the junction kept 15 bases outside the gene matches. The length of the CDR3 is 18 residues. The CDR3 coding sequence is TGTGCCAGCAGTGACACCCGGGATTGGTACAGGGGCTACTATGGCTACACCTTC. Protein product: CASSDTRDWYRGYYGYTF.

This chain links TRBV29-1 with TRBJ1-2; TRBD1 matches at 9 bases. The CDR3 length is 15 residues. In germline, CDR1 is SQVTM, CDR2 ANQGSEA. V dropped 6 bases and J dropped 6; count of bases not matched to a gene: 14. The CDR3 DNA is TGCAGCGTCCCCAGAGGTTCGGGACAGGGTAATGGCTACACCTTC. Translation gives CSVPRGSGQGNGYTF.